The T cell receptor beta chain under discussion was sequenced for a study of cytomegalovirus exposure and HLA in healthy donors. Study context: The same platform was used for the 130 or so validation repertoires as for the approximately 730 first-cohort repertoires, as reported in a later analysis. Study-wide results and limits: Most observed TCR sequences were rare, whereas some public TCRs were detected in many donors. Later, an analysis found that TCR clusters from the first cohort tended to co-occur in the roughly 120 validation repertoires.

The germline V and J ends were trimmed by 2 bases and 1 base, with 11 bases remaining between them. CDR1 is SGHTA and CDR2 is FQGNSA in the germline V gene. The CDR3 spans 15 residues. Separate from the approximately 670-subject first cohort, the approximately 130-subject validation cohort was the one that the donors belonged to. A remark on this clone: Its target is unknown.

Sequencing used immunoSEQ multiplex PCR; TCRdb keeps in-frame clones, though not all of them. The data contain 50,000 to 65,000 clones, 95% of them singletons. This TCR came from a woman in her late teens or twenties in good health and CMV-seropositive. Sequenced input: PBMCs. The chain has TRBV7-2 and TRBJ2-5, with D possibly being TRBD1 (6 bases). The CDR3 region has the DNA TGTGCCAGCAGCTTAACCCGGGACACCCAAGAGACCCAGTACTTC. It codes for CASSLTRDTQETQYF.